Each of the 17 T cell receptor beta chains below was sequenced from the same sample in a study of blood T cell repertoires in COVID-19. Profiling relied on immunoSEQ multiplex PCR, and the TCRdb table lists in-frame clones only, not all of them. The table has approximately 220,000 clones, approximately 83% seen once. Sequencing was performed on peripheral blood. These receptors were collected from a man aged 40-49 years with acute or convalescent COVID-19.

In its sample, this clone was seen a few times. The chain employs TRBV7-3 and TRBJ2-3; 7 bases line up with TRBD2. V trimming: 4 bases; J trimming: 6 bases; junction bases outside the gene matches: 7. CDR3 length equals 14 residues. CDR1 is SGHTA, CDR2 FQGTGA, per germline. The DNA of the CDR3 is TGTGCCAGCAGCTCTAGCGGAGCCCGCGATACGCAGTATTTT. The encoded protein is CASSSSGARDTQYF.

The chain has TRBV6-5 and TRBJ2-7; 9 nucleotides match TRBD1. This CDR3 has 13 amino acids. J was trimmed by 3 bases and V by 9 bases; bases with no gene match: 6. Germline assignment: CDR1 MNHEY and CDR2 SVGAGI. As DNA, the CDR3 is TGTGCCAGTGTGTCGGGACAGGGCTACGAGCAGTACTTC. Translating gives CASVSGQGYEQYF.

The chain combines TRBV5-6 with TRBJ1-6; no clear D gene. The CDR3 consists of 14 residues. Trimming took off 5 bases at V and 0 bases at J, with 6 bases between the two ends. The germline CDR1 and CDR2 sequences are SGHDT and YYEEEE. CDR3 sequence (DNA): TGTGCCAGCAGGGTTAGCTCCTATAATTCACCCCTCCACTTT. Amino acids: CASRVSSYNSPLHF. Variable domain in full (rest from reference TRBV5-6 and TRBJ1-6): DAGVTQSPTHLIKTRGQQVTLRCSPKSGHDTVSWYQQALGQGPQFIFQYYEEEERQRGNFPDRFSGHQFPNYSSELNVNALLLGDSALYLCASRVSSYNSPLHFGNGTRLTVT.

This chain joins TRBV2 and TRBJ1-2, with 8 bases that match TRBD1. This CDR3 has 13 amino acids. Germline V gene data show CDR1 as SNHLY and CDR2 as FYNNEI. V shed 7 bases and J 2 bases; nucleotides not matched to a gene: 3. CDR3 loop: CASTRDRNYGYTF. The DNA of the CDR3 is TGTGCCAGCACCCGGGACAGGAACTATGGCTACACCTTC.

The V and J genes are TRBV5-1 and TRBJ1-6, with 7 nucleotides matching TRBD1. The CDR3 is made up of 14 amino acids. The V and J ends lost 4 bases and 8 bases, in that order; junction bases with no gene match: 6. Germline V lookup: CDR1 SGHRS, CDR2 YFSETQ. CDR3 sequence (DNA): TGCGCCAGCAGCCCCGGACAGGTAGATTCACCCCTCCACTTT. Residues: CASSPGQVDSPLHF.

The CDR3: CASSPGTGRGYTF. CDR3 nucleotide sequence: TGTGCCAGCTCACCGGGGACAGGGCGCGGCTACACCTTC. The chain links TRBV18 to TRBJ1-2, with 9 bases aligning to TRBD1. The germline V gene has CDR1 KGHSH and CDR2 LQKENI. The CDR3 contains 13 residues. Germline trimming cut 3 bases from V and 8 bases from J; bases unmatched to any gene: 4.

The genes are TRBV21-1 and TRBJ1-5; no check of the table's D call, TRBD1, against the DNA was made. TRBV21-1 is described as a pseudogene. The CDR3 has 21 residues. CDR3 DNA sequence: TGTGCCAGCAGCAAAATTAGGAACAGGGGAGGAGGAGAGAAGAGCAATCAGCCCCAGCATTTT. The encoded protein is CASSKIRNRGGGEKSNQPQHF.

V and J are TRBV5-1 and TRBJ1-1; D might be TRBD1 (5 bases). The CDR3 extends over 16 amino acids. Per germline, CDR1 SGHRS and CDR2 YFSETQ. The ends were cut back, 3 bases at V and 5 bases at J, with 20 bases in the middle. The CDR3 DNA follows: TGCGCCAGCAGCTGGGACTCGGACGGTGGGAGGACTGAAGCTTTCTTT. Translating gives CASSWDSDGGRTEAFF.

This clone was seen only once. The rearrangement uses TRBV4-1 and TRBJ1-5; tentatively, D is TRBD1 (5 bases). Germline V gives CDR1 MGHRA, CDR2 YSYEKL. CDR3 length: 17 residues. V gave up 4 bases and J gave up 3 bases, with 19 bases separating them. The CDR3 is CASSPAGLQYINQPQHF. CDR3 in DNA: TGCGCCAGCAGCCCCGCGGGACTCCAGTATATCAATCAGCCCCAGCATTTT.

This sequence joins TRBV7-9 and TRBJ1-2; perhaps TRBD1 as D (5 bases). Trimming took 4 bases from V and 4 from J, leaving 16 bases between them. Germline V CDR1 and CDR2: SEHNR, FQNEAQ (reference sequence). CDR3 length equals 15 residues. This chain's CDR3 is CASSSPGGLVYGYTF. CDR3 DNA sequence: TGTGCCAGCAGCTCTCCGGGGGGACTAGTCTATGGCTACACCTTC.

This chain uses TRBV6-5 with TRBJ1-2, with D tentatively TRBD1 (6 bases). Between the trimmed V and J ends, which lost 6 bases and 4 bases, there was a span of 12 bases. CDR1 and CDR2 (germline): MNHEY, SVGAGI. The CDR3 consists of 13 residues. The CDR3 reads CASRQDSTYGYTF. DNA for the CDR3: TGTGCCAGCAGGCAGGACAGCACCTATGGCTACACCTTC.

V gene TRBV5-4 combines with J gene TRBJ1-4, with TRBD1 identical over 12 bases. This CDR3 spans 17 amino acids. Germline assignment: CDR1 SGHNT and CDR2 YYREEE (reference sequence). V trimming: 6 bases; J trimming: 7 bases; junction bases outside the gene matches: 13. CDR3 sequence reads: CASTTFPGQGAGEKLFF. In DNA, the CDR3 is TGTGCCAGCACCACCTTCCCGGGACAGGGGGCAGGTGAAAAACTGTTTTTT. Combining the CDR3 with reference TRBV5-4 and TRBJ1-4 gives the whole variable domain ETGVTQSPTHLIKTRGQQVTLRCSSQSGHNTVSWYQQALGQGPQFIFQYYREEENGRGNFPPRFSGLQFPNYSSELNVNALELDDSALYLCASTTFPGQGAGEKLFFGSGTQLSVL.

This sequence joins TRBV3-1 (or the pseudogene TRBV3-2) and TRBJ1-5; D uncertain. This CDR3 comprises 15 residues. Germline V gene lookup returns CDR1 LGHDT and CDR2 YNNKEL (reference sequence). The V gene lost 0 bases and the J gene lost 1 base, with 7 bases spanning the gap. For the CDR3, the DNA is TGTGCCAGCAGCCAAGACGCGAGAAGCAATCAGCCCCAGCATTTT. Translated: CASSQDARSNQPQHF.

The CDR3 here is CASSLWAGILVNQPQHF. In DNA form, the CDR3 reads TGTGCCAGCAGTTTATGGGCCGGAATACTAGTGAATCAGCCCCAGCATTTT. The gene calls are TRBV28 and TRBJ1-5; D ambiguous. The V gene lost 0 bases and the J gene lost 4 bases, with 16 bases spanning the gap. The germline V gene has CDR1 MDHEN and CDR2 SYDVKM. This CDR3 has 17 amino acids.

The chain joins TRBV3-1 (or the pseudogene TRBV3-2) to TRBJ2-3, with a tentative D call TRBD2 (6 bases). CDR1 and CDR2 from the germline V gene are LGHDT and YNNKEL (reference sequence). The CDR3 sequence is 16 residues long. V lost 5 bases, J lost 2 bases, and 17 bases lay in between. CDR3 amino acids: CASSFTRGYPTDTQYF. Here the CDR3 DNA reads TGTGCCAGCAGCTTTACTCGGGGGTACCCCACAGATACGCAGTATTTT.

V usage is TRBV7-6 and J usage is TRBJ2-7; 12 nucleotides line up with TRBD1. Germline V lookup: CDR1 SGHVS, CDR2 FNYEAQ. The length of the CDR3 is 17 residues. V was pared by 1 base and J by 0 bases, with 4 bases of the junction left unmatched. The CDR3 sequence: CASSLDQGQGASYEQYF. The CDR3 DNA reads TGTGCCAGCAGCTTAGACCAGGGACAGGGGGCCTCCTACGAGCAGTACTTC.

With respect to this clone: One end of the junction varies from germline; a read error may be responsible. The V and J genes are TRBV14 and TRBJ1-2; D perhaps matches TRBD1 (6 bases). Germline-derived CDR1 and CDR2 are SGHDN and FVKESK. The CDR3 runs 15 residues. CDR3 in DNA: TGTGCCAGCAGCCAACTCGAAGCAGGGGTCTATGGCTGCACCTTC. Residues: CASSQLEAGVYGCTF.